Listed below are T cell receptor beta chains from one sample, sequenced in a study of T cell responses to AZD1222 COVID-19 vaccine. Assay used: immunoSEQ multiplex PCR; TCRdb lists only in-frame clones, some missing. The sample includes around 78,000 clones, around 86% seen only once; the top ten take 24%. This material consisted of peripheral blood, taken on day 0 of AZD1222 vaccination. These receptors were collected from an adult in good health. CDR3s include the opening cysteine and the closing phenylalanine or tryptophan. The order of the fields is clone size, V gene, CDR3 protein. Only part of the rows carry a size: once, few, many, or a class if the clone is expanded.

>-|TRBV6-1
CASSEALTGGKNEQFF
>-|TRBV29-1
CSVSRRLNTEAFF
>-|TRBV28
CASAWLARDTQYF
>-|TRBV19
CASRWTGGTDTQYF
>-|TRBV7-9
CASSPGQNYEQYF
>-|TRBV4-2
CASSQELREQPQHF
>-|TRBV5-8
CASSLGAGVPYGYTF
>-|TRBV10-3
CAISDLENVDSPLHF
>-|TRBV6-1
CASSEGRTATYEQYF
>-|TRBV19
CASNPSIGTAGGYTF
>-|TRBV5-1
CASSLLGPGSYEQYF
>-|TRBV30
CAWNLQGRDYGYTF
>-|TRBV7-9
CASSPGTWADTQYF
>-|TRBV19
CASTPPGASTDTQYF
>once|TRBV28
CASSLFIAPRNTEAFF
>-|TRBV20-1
CSVDTGAKLFF
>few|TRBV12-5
CASGLAIGGGYNEQFF
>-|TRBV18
CASSARERNTGELFF
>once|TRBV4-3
CASSQRGSYNSPLHF
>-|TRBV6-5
CASKRDSNKNIQYF
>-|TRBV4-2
CASSQDQGYNSPLHF
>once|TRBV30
CAWSSGTLGIYTF
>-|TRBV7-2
CASGLNNSPLHF
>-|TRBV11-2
CASSATLNTEAFF
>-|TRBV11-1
CASSLARGTEAFF
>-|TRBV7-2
CASSLQGALDGYTF